These 13 T cell receptor beta chains came from one sample sequenced in a study of T cell responses to AZD1222 COVID-19 vaccine. TCRdb's table, derived via immunoSEQ multiplex PCR, lists solely in-frame clones and lacks some. The table includes about 69,000 clones, 80% detected once. The starting material was peripheral blood, obtained 28 days after the second AZD1222 dose. The receptors were sampled from an adult who received the AZD1222 COVID-19 vaccine.

This clone was counted many times. The chain employs TRBV15 and TRBJ2-6, with D possibly TRBD1 on 6 matching bases. V was clipped by 5 bases and J by 0 bases, with 14 bases between them. Looked up from germline, CDR1 is LNHNV and CDR2 is YYDKDF (reference sequence). CDR3 length equals 17 residues. The CDR3, as DNA: TGTGCCACCAGCCAGACAGGATCAAACTCTGGGGCCAACGTCCTGACTTTC. Translation: CATSQTGSNSGANVLTF.

This clone has just one count. This chain uses TRBV5-4 with TRBJ2-5, with a tentative D call TRBD1 (6 bases). The CDR3 has 15 residues. CDR1 is SGHNT, CDR2 YYREEE, per germline (reference sequence). Trimming removed 0 bases from V and 5 bases from J, with 14 bases in between. The CDR3 region has the DNA TGTGCCAGCAGCTTGGGGACAGTTGAAGGCGAGACCCAGTACTTC. Amino acid sequence: CASSLGTVEGETQYF.

This chain uses TRBV19 with TRBJ1-5, with D hard to call. Trimming shortened V by 5 bases and J by 7 bases, and 9 bases separated the two germline ends. The CDR3 totals 12 residues. Per germline, CDR1 LNHDA and CDR2 SQIVND (reference sequence). The CDR3 is CASSERRQPQHF. The DNA for the CDR3 is TGTGCCAGTAGTGAGAGGAGACAGCCCCAGCATTTT.

The rearrangement uses TRBV12-3 or TRBV12-4 and TRBJ1-2; no firm D call. Trimming shortened V by 6 bases and J by 3 bases, and 8 bases separated the two germline ends. CDR3 length equals 12 residues. The CDR3 sequence is CASSSEDYGYTF. In nucleotides, the CDR3 is TGTGCCAGCAGCTCAGAGGACTATGGCTACACCTTC.

The chain joins TRBV19 to TRBJ1-5; possible D gene TRBD1, 6 bases. The V and J ends lost 3 bases and 1 base respectively, with 10 bases between them. CDR1 is LNHDA, CDR2 SQIVND, per germline (reference sequence). CDR3 length: 15 residues. The CDR3 DNA sequence: TGTGCCAGTAGTATCCCGCAGGGGAGCAATCAGCCCCAGCATTTT. Translating gives CASSIPQGSNQPQHF.

The V and J genes are TRBV4-3 and TRBJ2-5, with TRBD2 matching 8 bases. In germline, CDR1 is LGHNA, CDR2 YSLEER. CDR3 length: 16 residues. Germline trimming cut 1 base from V and 9 bases from J; bases unmatched to any gene: 13. In nucleotides, the CDR3 is TGCGCCAGCAGCCAAGCGGCGTGGGCGGGGGGTGCGGCCCAGTACTTC. This codes for CASSQAAWAGGAAQYF.

The gene calls are TRBV19 and TRBJ1-5; D is perhaps TRBD1 (5 bases). This CDR3 spans 15 amino acids. With 5 bases removed from V and 6 bases from J, the gap between germline ends came to 17 bases. Looked up from germline, CDR1 is LNHDA and CDR2 is SQIVND (reference sequence). The CDR3 reads CASSATRDPGQPQHF. DNA of the CDR3: TGTGCCAGTAGTGCAACCAGGGACCCAGGTCAGCCCCAGCATTTT.

The chain has TRBV19 and TRBJ1-6; D not certain. Germline assignment: CDR1 LNHDA and CDR2 SQIVND (reference sequence). Trimming removed 7 bases at V and 7 bases at J, with 14 bases between. The length of the CDR3 is 14 residues. The CDR3 here is CASNNGQANSPLHF. In nucleotides, the CDR3 is TGTGCCAGTAATAATGGGCAGGCAAATTCACCCCTCCACTTT.

V is TRBV7-9 and J is TRBJ2-5; 8 nucleotides match TRBD1. Germline V gene data show CDR1 as SEHNR and CDR2 as FQNEAQ (reference sequence). This CDR3 has 16 residues. V gave up 5 bases and J gave up 2 bases; unmatched junction bases: 10. The CDR3 loop is CASSRAGTGFQETQYF. For the CDR3, the DNA is TGTGCCAGCAGCCGAGCCGGGACAGGTTTTCAAGAGACCCAGTACTTC.

V is TRBV27 and J is TRBJ2-4, with D tentatively TRBD1 (5 bases). The V end was cut by 11 bases, the J end by 0 bases, with 26 bases between. Germline CDR1 is MNHEY and CDR2 is SMNVEV (reference sequence). This CDR3 comprises 18 residues. In DNA, the CDR3 is TGTGCCGACCCCTGGCAGGGCGACCCAGACCTAGCCAAAAACATTCAGTACTTC. Its protein is CADPWQGDPDLAKNIQYF.

The CDR3 protein is CASSPETGLAGEQYF. The DNA of the CDR3 is TGTGCCAGCAGCCCTGAGACAGGATTAGCCGGCGAGCAGTACTTC. The V and J genes are TRBV9 and TRBJ2-7; D possibly corresponds to TRBD1 (6 bases). The CDR3 is 15 residues long. The germline V and J ends were trimmed by 4 bases and 6 bases, with 20 bases remaining between them. Germline values: CDR1 SGDLS, CDR2 YYNGEE.

The chain joins TRBV6-1 to TRBJ2-5, with D tentatively TRBD2 (5 bases). CDR1 and CDR2 from the germline V gene are MNHNS and SASEGT. The V end was cut by 2 bases, the J end by 9 bases, with 13 bases between. This CDR3 contains 13 residues. The CDR3 sequence: CASSEFFGMAQYF. The CDR3 DNA sequence: TGTGCCAGCAGTGAATTTTTCGGGATGGCCCAGTACTTC.

The CDR3 DNA reads TGTGCCAGTAATCTGGGGGGAGGCAATCAGCCCCAGCATTTT. Translation gives CASNLGGGNQPQHF. The gene calls are TRBV2 and TRBJ1-5, with D maybe TRBD1 (5 bases). The germline V gene has CDR1 SNHLY and CDR2 FYNNEI. The germline V and J ends were trimmed by 9 bases and 2 bases, with 14 bases remaining between them. The CDR3 totals 14 residues.